These T cell receptor beta chains were read from a single sample in a study of graft-versus-host responses after intestinal transplantation. TCRdb's table, derived via immunoSEQ multiplex PCR, lists solely in-frame clones and lacks some. The data show 90,000 to 150,000 clones, with approximately 95% seen just once and roughly 3.5% held by the top ten. Their specific antigens are unknown. Sequences were derived from unstimulated CD8+ T cells sorted from spleen or lymph node cells, sampled before intestinal transplant. The receptors derive from a human donor who received an intestinal transplant. Both conserved end residues are part of each CDR3. The order of the fields is V gene, J gene, D gene, CDR3 protein, CDR3 DNA. D genes are given only for firm matches.

V: TRBV11-1
J: TRBJ2-3
D: TRBD2
CDR3: CASSRTSGSVTDTQYF
DNA: TGTGCCAGCAGCCGGACTAGCGGGAGTGTTACAGATACGCAGTATTTT

V: TRBV4-1
J: TRBJ2-7
D: TRBD1
CDR3: CASSDRGLDEQYF
DNA: TGCGCCAGCAGTGACAGGGGCCTGGACGAGCAGTACTTC

V: TRBV29-1
J: TRBJ2-1
D: -
CDR3: CSVDYSSYNEQFF
DNA: TGCAGCGTTGATTACAGCTCCTACAATGAGCAGTTCTTC

V: TRBV6-5
J: TRBJ2-3
D: TRBD2
CDR3: CASSYGRAASTDTQYF
DNA: TGTGCCAGCAGTTACGGGAGGGCGGCTTCCACAGATACGCAGTATTTT

V: TRBV4-1
J: TRBJ1-2
D: -
CDR3: CASSQGNRENYGYTF
DNA: TGCGCCAGCAGCCAAGGAAACCGAGAGAACTATGGCTACACCTTC

V: TRBV7-9
J: TRBJ2-1
D: -
CDR3: CASSLETRSPPYNEQFF
DNA: TGTGCCAGCAGCCTGGAAACTAGGAGCCCTCCCTACAATGAGCAGTTCTTC

V: TRBV28
J: TRBJ1-1
D: -
CDR3: CGSLGGPRLNTEAFF
DNA: TGTGGCTCTTTGGGGGGTCCAAGACTGAACACTGAAGCTTTCTTT

V: TRBV6-5
J: TRBJ2-1
D: TRBD2
CDR3: CASSYSAGGPVGEQFF
DNA: TGTGCCAGCAGTTACTCGGCGGGAGGGCCGGTCGGTGAGCAGTTCTTC

V: TRBV10-3
J: TRBJ2-6
D: -
CDR3: CAVSGANVLTF
DNA: TGTGCGGTTTCTGGGGCCAACGTCCTGACTTTC

V: TRBV25-1
J: TRBJ1-1
D: TRBD1
CDR3: CASRQGSTTEAFF
DNA: TGTGCCAGCAGACAGGGGTCGACCACTGAAGCTTTCTTT

V: TRBV27
J: TRBJ1-2
D: -
CDR3: CASSLDGIYGYTF
DNA: TGTGCCAGCAGTTTGGACGGTATCTATGGCTACACCTTC

V: TRBV11-2
J: TRBJ2-7
D: -
CDR3: CASSLGLNYEQYF
DNA: TGTGCCAGCAGCTTAGGGCTTAACTACGAGCAGTACTTC